The 10 T cell receptor beta chains below were found in one sample sequenced in a study of blood T cell repertoires in COVID-19. Using immunoSEQ multiplex PCR, the repertoire was profiled, and TCRdb retains in-frame clones only, with some absent. The data contain roughly 170,000 clones, around nine tenths of them singletons. Specimen: peripheral blood. These receptors all stem from a woman in her sixties or seventies with COVID-19, enrolled during active disease.

The rearrangement uses TRBV30 and TRBJ1-4; 9 bases match TRBD1. This CDR3 is 14 amino acids long. Germline CDR1 GTSNPN, CDR2 SVGIG (reference sequence). Trimming cost V 2 bases and J 8 bases; bases outside gene matches: 6. The CDR3 DNA reads as TGTGCCTGGAGTCAGGGGACAGGGATGGAAAAACTGTTTTTT. Its protein is CAWSQGTGMEKLFF.

The V and J genes are TRBV2 and TRBJ1-1; D possibly corresponds to TRBD1 (5 bases). Trimming took 6 bases from V and 4 from J, leaving 15 bases between them. From germline, CDR1 is SNHLY and CDR2 FYNNEI. This CDR3 contains 14 residues. This CDR3 reads CASSVTVFSTEAFF. The CDR3 bases are TGTGCCAGCAGCGTGACAGTTTTTAGCACTGAAGCTTTCTTT. The full variable domain, completed using reference TRBV2 and TRBJ1-1, is EPEVTQTPSHQVTQMGQEVILRCVPISNHLYFYWYRQILGQKVEFLVSFYNNEISEKSEIFDDQFSVERPDGSNFTLKIRSTKLEDSAMYFCASSVTVFSTEAFFGQGTRLTVV.

There are a few counts of this clone. The chain carries TRBV13 and TRBJ2-3; TRBD1 might be the D (5 bases). V was cut by 0 bases and J by 4 bases, with 14 bases left in between. The CDR3 spans 16 residues. Germline-derived CDR1 and CDR2 are PRHDT and FYEKMQ (reference sequence). CDR3 sequence reads: CASSLGQGGVPDTQYF. In DNA form, the CDR3 reads TGTGCCAGCAGCTTAGGCCAGGGTGGGGTCCCAGATACGCAGTATTTT.

This clone appeared a single time. This chain's CDR3 is CASRNSGSSTDTQYF. The CDR3 DNA sequence: TGTGCCAGCAGGAATAGCGGGAGTAGCACAGATACGCAGTATTTT. V and J are TRBV6-6 and TRBJ2-3; 9 bases line up with TRBD2. Germline CDR1 MNHNY, CDR2 SVGAGI (reference sequence). The CDR3 covers 15 residues. V shed 6 bases and J 0 bases; nucleotides not matched to a gene: 4.

This rearrangement joins TRBV19 to TRBJ1-2; 8 bases are a match to TRBD1. The trim removed 4 bases at V and 8 bases at J, leaving 15 bases unmatched. The germline V gene has CDR1 LNHDA and CDR2 SQIVND (reference sequence). This CDR3 comprises 16 residues. CDR3 loop: CASSTYRTGPARGYTF. The CDR3 DNA follows: TGTGCCAGTAGTACCTACCGGACAGGGCCAGCGCGAGGCTACACCTTC.

The chain joins TRBV3-1 (or the pseudogene TRBV3-2) to TRBJ1-2; 7 nucleotides align to TRBD1. Trimming removed 3 bases from V and 6 bases from J; junction bases left unmatched: 7. The CDR3 runs 14 residues. CDR1 is LGHDT and CDR2 is YNNKEL in the germline V gene (reference sequence). The DNA of the CDR3 is TGTGCCAGCAGCCAGGGGGGACAGCAAAATGGCTACACCTTC. Its translation: CASSQGGQQNGYTF.

The chain combines TRBV7-9 with TRBJ2-7; 8 nucleotides line up with TRBD2. Germline assignment: CDR1 SEHNR and CDR2 FQNEAQ (reference sequence). V lost 0 bases to trimming and J lost 6 bases; unmatched junction nucleotides: 7. This CDR3 is 15 amino acids long. DNA of the CDR3: TGTGCCAGCAGCTTAGCCGGGACTAGGTTAGGCGAGCAGTACTTC. It translates to CASSLAGTRLGEQYF.

The V and J genes are TRBV29-1 and TRBJ1-3; 9 bases fit TRBD1. Looked up from germline, CDR1 is SQVTM and CDR2 is ANQGSEA. The CDR3 length is 12 residues. J lost 6 bases, V lost 5 bases, and 2 bases had no gene match. CDR3 nucleotide sequence: TGCAGCGTTAGGACAGGGGAAAACACCATATATTTT. Its protein is CSVRTGENTIYF.

The chain joins TRBV23-1 to TRBJ2-2, with a weak D call TRBD1 (5 bases). TRBV23-1 is treated as an ORF (open reading frame) with a function not yet certain. V lost 8 bases to trimming and J lost 7 bases, with 11 bases between them. The CDR3 runs to 12 residues. CDR3 in DNA: TGCGCCAGCGGTTCAGGGTTCGGGGAGCTGTTTTTT. Amino acid sequence: CASGSGFGELFF.

The chain employs TRBV11-3 and TRBJ2-7, with TRBD2 matching over 10 bases. This CDR3 has 15 amino acids. V lost 5 bases and J lost 6; bases outside the gene matches: 10. Germline V gives CDR1 SGHNT, CDR2 YENEEA. CDR3 loop: CASSLLTSGIGEQYF. The CDR3 DNA reads TGTGCCAGCAGCCTATTAACTAGCGGGATTGGCGAGCAGTACTTC.